The 24 T cell receptor beta chains presented below share a single source sample, sequenced in a study of blood T cell repertoires in COVID-19. Generated by immunoSEQ multiplex PCR, the TCRdb table keeps only in-frame clones and is missing some. The data hold roughly 230,000 clones, with nearly 90% observed a single time. Sequences were obtained from peripheral blood. The source is a woman in her 40s who had recovered from COVID-19.

This clone has a single count. The chain links TRBV28 to TRBJ2-4, with TRBD1 identical over 7 bases. The V and J ends lost 4 bases and 8 bases, in that order; junction bases with no gene match: 8. This CDR3 has 14 residues. Germline-derived CDR1 and CDR2 are MDHEN and SYDVKM. CDR3 loop: CASSSTGTEDIQYF. CDR3 DNA: TGTGCCAGCAGTTCGACAGGGACGGAAGACATTCAGTACTTC.

The genes are TRBV5-1 and TRBJ2-1; no clear D gene. This CDR3 comprises 14 residues. Germline CDR1 is SGHRS and CDR2 is YFSETQ. V was trimmed by 1 base and J by 6 bases, leaving 11 bases between them. CDR3 residues: CASSLTDTGNEQFF. The CDR3 DNA is TGCGCCAGCAGCTTGACTGATACGGGCAATGAGCAGTTCTTC. Combining the CDR3 with reference TRBV5-1 and TRBJ2-1 gives the whole variable domain KAGVTQTPRYLIKTRGQQVTLSCSPISGHRSVSWYQQTPGQGLQFLFEYFSETQRNKGNFPGRFSGRQFSNSRSEMNVSTLELGDSALYLCASSLTDTGNEQFFGPGTRLTVL.

The chain recombines TRBV7-2 with TRBJ2-1; D remains unclear. With 5 bases removed from V and 5 bases from J, the gap between germline ends came to 10 bases. Per germline, CDR1 SGHTA and CDR2 FQGNSA. The CDR3 loop spans 13 amino acids. The CDR3 region is CASSLTLNNEQFF. The CDR3 nucleotides read TGTGCCAGCAGCCTAACCCTGAACAATGAGCAGTTCTTC.

The chain links TRBV29-1 to TRBJ2-7; TRBD1 matches at 10 bases. This CDR3 region has 13 residues. Germline V gene sequence: CDR1 SQVTM, CDR2 ANQGSEA. V shed 2 bases, J shed 6 bases, and the junction held 4 bases outside the gene matches. This chain's CDR3 is CSVEPTGGSEQYF. The DNA of the CDR3 is TGCAGCGTTGAACCGACAGGGGGCAGCGAGCAGTACTTC.

The chain has TRBV6-5 and TRBJ2-2; tentative D call: TRBD1 (6 bases). Trimming cost V 10 bases and J 3 bases, with 15 bases left between them. CDR1 and CDR2 (germline): MNHEY, SVGAGI. The CDR3 extends over 14 amino acids. The DNA of the CDR3 is TGTGCCACAGGGGTCGGCAGCTACACCGGGGAGCTGTTTTTT. This sequence encodes CATGVGSYTGELFF.

This sequence joins TRBV5-1 and TRBJ1-3; 9 bases are shared with TRBD1. CDR3 size: 15 residues. Germline loops: CDR1 SGHRS, CDR2 YFSETQ. The V gene end was trimmed by 0 bases and the J gene end by 7 bases; junction bases not matched to a gene: 5. The CDR3 region is CASSLDVQGANTIYF. The DNA of the CDR3 is TGCGCCAGCAGCTTGGATGTACAGGGGGCCAACACCATATATTTT.

This chain connects TRBV27 to TRBJ1-4, with D tentatively TRBD1 (5 bases). The CDR3 covers 15 residues. Germline loops: CDR1 MNHEY, CDR2 SMNVEV (reference sequence). Trimming took 4 bases from V and 7 from J, leaving 16 bases between them. The CDR3 loop is CASSSIGESGEKLFF. The CDR3 DNA follows: TGTGCCAGCAGTTCCATAGGGGAAAGTGGTGAAAAACTGTTTTTT.

The V gene is TRBV10-1, the J gene TRBJ2-3, with D tentatively TRBD2 (5 bases). Trimming removed 5 bases from V and 4 bases from J, with 16 bases in between. The CDR3 is 15 residues long. Germline loops: CDR1 WNHNN, CDR2 SYGVQD (reference sequence). Here the CDR3 DNA reads TGCGCCAGCAGTAAAGAGGGCGGGCTTGCAGATACGCAGTATTTT. Protein: CASSKEGGLADTQYF.

V gene TRBV27 combines with J gene TRBJ2-5; possibly TRBD1 for D (6 bases). V lost 5 bases to trimming and J lost 0 bases, with 13 bases between them. The germline V gene has CDR1 MNHEY and CDR2 SMNVEV (reference sequence). CDR3 size: 15 residues. The CDR3 coding sequence is TGTGCCAGCAGTACCCGGACAGACTACCAAGAGACCCAGTACTTC. Its protein is CASSTRTDYQETQYF.

This chain joins TRBV7-2 and TRBJ1-5; possibly TRBD1 for D (5 bases). V was trimmed by 4 bases and J by 4 bases, leaving 11 bases between them. This CDR3 has 14 residues. Germline assignment: CDR1 SGHTA and CDR2 FQGNSA. In nucleotides, the CDR3 is TGTGCCAGCAGCTCCAGGAGGGGTAATCAGCCCCAGCATTTT. Its translation: CASSSRRGNQPQHF.

The chain recombines TRBV6-5 with TRBJ1-2, with D uncertain. Deletions cut 0 bases from V and 2 bases from J, with 7 bases between. This CDR3 has 14 amino acids. Germline V gives CDR1 MNHEY, CDR2 SVGAGI. In DNA, the CDR3 is TGTGCCAGCAGTTACTCGAAAGCCAACTATGGCTACACCTTC. This gives the protein CASSYSKANYGYTF.

On this clone itself: Other DNA sequences of this sample code for an identical CDR3. V is TRBV5-1 and J is TRBJ1-4, with D unresolved. This CDR3 has 15 residues. Germline loops: CDR1 SGHRS, CDR2 YFSETQ. Trimming cost V 0 bases and J 5 bases, with 11 bases left between them. Written as DNA, the CDR3 is TGCGCCAGCAGCTTGGGCGGAGGGAAGAATGAAAAACTGTTTTTT. Protein sequence: CASSLGGGKNEKLFF.

In this sample, this clone turned up a few times. V and J are TRBV29-1 and TRBJ2-3; D gene ambiguous. The CDR3 is 10 amino acids. Trimming left V 7 bases short and J 4 bases short, with 6 bases between. From germline, CDR1 is SQVTM and CDR2 ANQGSEA. This CDR3 reads CSAGSDTQYF. Here the CDR3 DNA reads TGCAGCGCCGGGTCAGATACGCAGTATTTT.

The rearrangement links TRBV9 to TRBJ1-3; D is possibly TRBD1 (5 bases). V lost 7 bases to trimming and J lost 2 bases, with 7 bases between them. The CDR3 is made up of 12 amino acids. Germline assignment: CDR1 SGDLS and CDR2 YYNGEE. The CDR3 reads CASGGTGNTIYF. CDR3 bases: TGTGCCAGCGGGGGGACTGGAAACACCATATATTTT.

The CDR3 DNA follows: TGTGCCAGCAGCTTGTTGGGTTTGCGGGTTAATAATTCACCCCTCCACTTT. It is translated as CASSLLGLRVNNSPLHF. J is TRBJ1-6 and V is TRBV11-2, with no clear D. V shed 3 bases and J shed 5 bases, with 17 bases lying between them. The CDR3 runs to 17 residues. The germline V gene encodes CDR1 SGHAT and CDR2 FQNNGV.

The chain has TRBV25-1 and TRBJ2-7; D gene ambiguous. CDR1 MGHDK and CDR2 SYGVNS come from the germline V gene. The CDR3 has 12 amino acids. Trimming left V 6 bases short and J 5 bases short, with 11 bases between. This chain's CDR3 is CASSRYRDEQYF. Written as DNA, the CDR3 is TGTGCCAGCAGCCGATACCGGGACGAGCAGTACTTC.

The chain joins TRBV7-9 to TRBJ2-7, with 7 bases aligning to TRBD1. Trimming removed 6 bases from V and 1 base from J; junction bases left unmatched: 6. CDR3 size: 14 residues. CDR1 and CDR2 from the germline V gene are SEHNR and FQNEAQ (reference sequence). CDR3 in amino acids: CASSSDRASYEQYF. The CDR3 DNA reads TGTGCCAGCAGTTCCGACAGGGCGTCCTACGAGCAGTACTTC. The whole variable domain, remainder taken from reference TRBV7-9 and TRBJ2-7, is DTGVSQNPRHKITKRGQNVTFRCDPISEHNRLYWYRQTLGQGPEFLTYFQNEAQLEKSRLLSDRFSAERPKGSFSTLEIQRTEQGDSAMYLCASSSDRASYEQYFGPGTRLTVT.

This rearrangement joins TRBV27 to TRBJ1-3; D perhaps matches TRBD1 (5 bases). Germline values: CDR1 MNHEY, CDR2 SMNVEV (reference sequence). V was trimmed by 5 bases and J by 0 bases, leaving 11 bases between them. This CDR3 is built from 15 residues. Here the CDR3 DNA reads TGTGCCAGCAGTGGAACAGGAGCCTCTGGAAACACCATATATTTT. This gives the protein CASSGTGASGNTIYF.

CDR3: CASSFAGTPTDTQYF. CDR3 coding DNA: TGCGCCAGCAGCTTCGCCGGGACACCCACAGATACGCAGTATTTT. The V gene is TRBV5-1, the J gene TRBJ2-3; a weak D match, TRBD1 (6 bases). V dropped 2 bases and J dropped 2 bases, with 12 bases sitting between them. Germline V gene data show CDR1 as SGHRS and CDR2 as YFSETQ. The CDR3 is 15 amino acids.

V gene TRBV21-1 combines with J gene TRBJ2-1; the table's D call TRBD1 went unverified against the DNA. TRBV21-1 is recorded as a pseudogene. The CDR3 has 18 amino acids. The CDR3 nucleotides are TGTGCCAGCAGCAAAGAGTCAGGTCTCGCCAGCCCAGACAATGAGCAGTTCTTC. Translated: CASSKESGLASPDNEQFF.

This clone came up a few times. V gene TRBV18 combines with J gene TRBJ1-1; D is unresolved. There are 14 residues in the CDR3. The germline CDR1 and CDR2 sequences are KGHSH and LQKENI. Trimming took 1 base from V and 2 from J, leaving 8 bases between them. CDR3 in amino acids: CASSPLRENTEAFF. The DNA for the CDR3 is TGTGCCAGCTCACCACTTCGGGAAAACACTGAAGCTTTCTTT.

The genes are TRBV15 and TRBJ2-7; 9 bases fit TRBD1. Trimming cost V 3 bases and J 13 bases; bases outside gene matches: 10. Germline values: CDR1 LNHNV, CDR2 YYDKDF (reference sequence). The CDR3 sequence is 13 residues long. In nucleotides, the CDR3 is TGTGCCACCAGCAGCGTACAGGGGGCGAAACCATACGTC. It translates to CATSSVQGAKPYV.

The rearrangement joins TRBV5-4 to TRBJ2-3, with D possibly being TRBD1 (5 bases). The length of the CDR3 is 13 residues. Trimming removed 5 bases at V and 9 bases at J, with 16 bases between. The germline V gene encodes CDR1 SGHNT and CDR2 YYREEE (reference sequence). The CDR3 is CASSSDPSGTQYF. Written as DNA, the CDR3 is TGTGCCAGCAGTTCGGACCCGTCAGGGACGCAGTATTTT.

CDR3 DNA: TGTGCCAGCAGTTTACTAGCGTTCGGAACAGATACGCAGTATTTT. The encoded protein is CASSLLAFGTDTQYF. This sequence joins TRBV6-5 and TRBJ2-3, with 7 bases matching TRBD2. From germline, CDR1 is MNHEY and CDR2 SVGAGI. This CDR3 region has 15 residues. Losses at the gene ends were 4 bases for V and 3 bases for J; bases not matched to a gene: 7.